These 11 T cell receptor beta chains were sequenced from one sample in a study of response to subunit inactivated influenza vaccine. Via MiXCR, TCRdb re-called the RT-PCR reads, giving one row per CDR3 protein. Of some 550,000 distinct CDR3 sequences in the sample, around 21% were seen once. The same sample was also studied in work on T cells expressing NK-cell markers. Per that paper: The cDNA for TCR beta came from 5'RACE template switching with UMIs.

Sequencing used CD4+ T cells sorted from PBMCs, obtained 12 days after vaccination. Receptors originate from a man in his fifties or sixties who received an inactivated influenza vaccine.

This chain joins TRBV11-3 and TRBJ2-7; D might be TRBD1 (6 bases). The CDR3 has 16 amino acids. CDR1 SGHNT and CDR2 YENEEA come from the germline V gene. Between the trimmed V and J ends, which lost 8 bases and 2 bases, there was a span of 22 bases. The CDR3 nucleotides are TGTGCCAGCCCCCTCCTGCCCGGGACACCAACCTACGAGCAGTACTTC. Translation: CASPLLPGTPTYEQYF. The entire variable domain, with the rest obtained from reference TRBV11-3 and TRBJ2-7, is as follows: EAGVVQSPRYKIIEKKQPVAFWCNPISGHNTLYWYLQNLGQGPELLIRYENEEAVDDSQLPKDRFSAERLKGVDSTLKIQPAELGDSAVYLCASPLLPGTPTYEQYFGPGTRLTVT.

This clonotype was seen a few times. CDR3 amino acids: CASSHRAGPLHF. In nucleotides, the CDR3 is TGCGCCAGCAGCCACAGGGCGGGACCCCTCCACTTT. The V and J genes are TRBV4-3 and TRBJ1-6; weak D call: TRBD1 (5 bases). The CDR3 has 12 amino acids. Looked up from germline, CDR1 is LGHNA and CDR2 is YSLEER. With 3 bases removed from V and 12 bases from J, the gap between germline ends came to 9 bases.

This chain connects TRBV20-1 to TRBJ2-2; 7 bases are a match to TRBD2. CDR1 is DFQATT and CDR2 is SNEGSKA in the germline V gene (reference sequence). Germline trimming cut 5 bases from V and 2 bases from J; bases unmatched to any gene: 11. CDR3 length: 16 amino acids. The DNA of the CDR3 is TGCAGTGCTTCCCCCCGGCGGGGGAAAAACACCGGGGAGCTGTTTTTT. Translating gives CSASPRRGKNTGELFF.

This clonotype was recorded once. The V call is TRBV4-2, the J call TRBJ1-5, with D possibly matching TRBD1 (5 bases). The germline CDR1 and CDR2 sequences are LGHNA and YNFKEQ. Trimming removed 0 bases from V and 6 bases from J, with 18 bases in between. CDR3 size: 17 residues. The CDR3 DNA reads as TGTGCCAGCAGCCAAGATCCCTCTTTCGGGGCCAGTCAGCCCCAGCATTTT. Its protein product is CASSQDPSFGASQPQHF.

Written as DNA, the CDR3 is TGTGCCAGCTCACCATCCAAGAACACTGAAGCTTTCTTT. Amino acids: CASSPSKNTEAFF. V gene TRBV18 combines with J gene TRBJ1-1; D not resolved. V was clipped by 2 bases and J by 1 base, with 5 bases between them. This CDR3 contains 13 residues. Looked up from germline, CDR1 is KGHSH and CDR2 is LQKENI.

V gene TRBV5-1 combines with J gene TRBJ2-3; 9 bases fit TRBD1. This CDR3 is 15 amino acids long. In germline, CDR1 is SGHRS, CDR2 YFSETQ. V gave up 5 bases and J gave up 5 bases; unmatched junction bases: 9. The CDR3, as DNA: TGCGCCAGCAGACCCGGGACAGGGAATATAGATACGCAGTATTTT. Its protein is CASRPGTGNIDTQYF.

This rearrangement joins TRBV9 to TRBJ2-5; TRBD1 matches 10 bases. Trimming cost V 0 bases and J 2 bases; bases outside gene matches: 10. This CDR3 has 18 residues. Per germline, CDR1 SGDLS and CDR2 YYNGEE. The CDR3 DNA follows: TGTGCCAGCAGCGTAGCAGCGACAGGGGGCCAGTGGCAAGAGACCCAGTACTTC. Its translation is CASSVAATGGQWQETQYF.

The V gene is TRBV7-9, the J gene TRBJ2-3; the D gene could be TRBD1 or TRBD2 (5 bases each). V dropped 3 bases and J dropped 2 bases, with 15 bases sitting between them. Germline V gene lookup returns CDR1 SEHNR and CDR2 FQNEAQ (reference sequence). This CDR3 spans 16 amino acids. The chain's CDR3 is CASSFRRGRDTDTQYF. The CDR3 DNA reads TGTGCCAGCAGCTTCCGTCGGGGACGGGACACAGATACGCAGTATTTT. Drawing the rest from reference TRBV7-9 and TRBJ2-3, the complete variable domain is DTGVSQNPRHKITKRGQNVTFRCDPISEHNRLYWYRQTLGQGPEFLTYFQNEAQLEKSRLLSDRFSAERPKGSFSTLEIQRTEQGDSAMYLCASSFRRGRDTDTQYFGPGTRLTVL.

The chain couples TRBV29-1 to TRBJ2-3; weak D call: TRBD1 (5 bases). The V gene's germline CDR1 is SQVTM and CDR2 ANQGSEA. The CDR3 spans 13 residues. V lost 6 bases, J lost 2 bases, and 12 bases lay in between. The CDR3 sequence is CSVQTEYTDTQYF. CDR3 bases: TGCAGCGTCCAGACAGAATACACAGATACGCAGTATTTT.

The table lists this clonotype with a few counts. The V gene is TRBV3-1, the J gene TRBJ2-2; 11 bases are a match to TRBD2. The CDR3 has 16 amino acids. J was trimmed by 6 bases and V by 0 bases; bases with no gene match: 3. The germline gives CDR1 LGHDT, CDR2 YNNKEL (reference sequence). CDR3 region: CASSQDSSGGPGELFF. CDR3 coding DNA: TGTGCCAGCAGCCAAGATTCTAGCGGGGGGCCCGGGGAGCTGTTTTTT.

The rearrangement uses TRBV29-1 and TRBJ2-4; TRBD1 or TRBD2 may be the D gene (6 bases each). The CDR3 runs 13 residues. Trimming removed 3 bases from V and 7 bases from J, with 13 bases in between. Germline V CDR1 and CDR2: SQVTM, ANQGSEA. The CDR3 sequence: CSVEETGRNIQYF. The CDR3 nucleotides read TGCAGCGTTGAGGAAACAGGGAGGAACATTCAGTACTTC.